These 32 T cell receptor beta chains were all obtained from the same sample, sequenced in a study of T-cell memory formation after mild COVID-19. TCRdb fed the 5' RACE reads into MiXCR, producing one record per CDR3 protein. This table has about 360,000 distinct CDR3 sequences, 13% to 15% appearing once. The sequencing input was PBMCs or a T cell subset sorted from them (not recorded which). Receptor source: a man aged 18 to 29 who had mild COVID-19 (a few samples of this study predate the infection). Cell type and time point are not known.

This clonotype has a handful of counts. CDR3 sequence (DNA): TGTGCCAGCAGCTCACCTAATAGACTAGCGGGTGATTACAATGAGCAGTTCTTC. Its translation: CASSSPNRLAGDYNEQFF. The rearrangement joins TRBV7-9 to TRBJ2-1, with TRBD2 identical over 10 bases. Trimming removed 4 bases from V and 4 bases from J; junction bases left unmatched: 13. The germline CDR1 and CDR2 sequences are SEHNR and FQNEAQ (reference sequence). The CDR3 is 18 amino acids.

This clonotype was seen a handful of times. CDR3: CASSSPTGVTGYGYTF. CDR3 in DNA: TGCGCCAGCAGCTCCCCGACAGGGGTTACGGGCTATGGCTACACCTTC. The gene calls are TRBV5-1 and TRBJ1-2, with 8 bases matching TRBD1. V gave up 3 bases and J gave up 4 bases; unmatched junction bases: 11. The CDR3 runs 16 residues. Germline V lookup: CDR1 SGHRS, CDR2 YFSETQ. Looking up the rest from reference TRBV5-1 and TRBJ1-2 gives the full variable domain: KAGVTQTPRYLIKTRGQQVTLSCSPISGHRSVSWYQQTPGQGLQFLFEYFSETQRNKGNFPGRFSGRQFSNSRSEMNVSTLELGDSALYLCASSSPTGVTGYGYTFGSGTRLTVV.

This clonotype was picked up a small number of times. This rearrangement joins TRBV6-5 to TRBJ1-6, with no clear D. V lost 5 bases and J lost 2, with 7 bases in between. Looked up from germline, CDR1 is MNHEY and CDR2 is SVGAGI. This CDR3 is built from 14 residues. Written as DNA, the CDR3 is TGTGCCAGCAGTCCCGGGGCCTATAATTCACCCCTCCACTTT. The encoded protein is CASSPGAYNSPLHF.

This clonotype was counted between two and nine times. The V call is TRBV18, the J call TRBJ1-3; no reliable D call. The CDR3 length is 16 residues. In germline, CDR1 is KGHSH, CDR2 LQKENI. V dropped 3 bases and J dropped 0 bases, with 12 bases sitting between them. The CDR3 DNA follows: TGTGCCAGCTCACCGAGTGGCGAGAACTCTGGAAACACCATATATTTT. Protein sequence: CASSPSGENSGNTIYF.

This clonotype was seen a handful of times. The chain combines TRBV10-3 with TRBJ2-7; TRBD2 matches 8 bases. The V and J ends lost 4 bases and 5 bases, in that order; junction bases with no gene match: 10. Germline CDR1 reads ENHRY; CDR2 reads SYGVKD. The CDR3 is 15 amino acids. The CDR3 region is CAISGKAGVSDEQYF. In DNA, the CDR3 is TGTGCCATCAGTGGTAAAGCGGGGGTATCCGACGAGCAGTACTTC.

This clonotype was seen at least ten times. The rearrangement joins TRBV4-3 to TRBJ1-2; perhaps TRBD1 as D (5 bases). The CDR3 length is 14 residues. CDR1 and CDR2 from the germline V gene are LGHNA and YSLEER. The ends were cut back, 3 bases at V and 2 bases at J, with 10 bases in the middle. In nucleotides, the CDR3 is TGCGCCAGCAGCCATCAGGGAACCAACTATGGCTACACCTTC. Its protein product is CASSHQGTNYGYTF.

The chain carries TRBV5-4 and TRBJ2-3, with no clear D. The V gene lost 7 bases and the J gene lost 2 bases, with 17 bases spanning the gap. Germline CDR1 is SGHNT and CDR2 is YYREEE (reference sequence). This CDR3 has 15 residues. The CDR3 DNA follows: TGTGCCAGCTGCCATAGTATCCGTCCCACAGATACGCAGTATTTT. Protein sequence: CASCHSIRPTDTQYF.

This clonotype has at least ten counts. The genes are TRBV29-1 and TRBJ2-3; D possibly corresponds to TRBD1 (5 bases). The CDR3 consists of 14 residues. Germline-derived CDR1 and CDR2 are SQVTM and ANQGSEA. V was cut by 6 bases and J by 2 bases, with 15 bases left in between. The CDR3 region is CSVPRLGLTDTQYF. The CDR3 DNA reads TGCAGCGTCCCGAGGCTGGGGCTCACAGATACGCAGTATTTT.

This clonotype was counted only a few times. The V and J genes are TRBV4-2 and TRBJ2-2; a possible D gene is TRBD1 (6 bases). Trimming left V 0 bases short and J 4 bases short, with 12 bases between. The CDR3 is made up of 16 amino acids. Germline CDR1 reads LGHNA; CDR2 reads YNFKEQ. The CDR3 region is CASSQEAGAFTGELFF. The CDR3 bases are TGTGCCAGCAGCCAAGAGGCAGGGGCCTTCACCGGGGAGCTGTTTTTT.

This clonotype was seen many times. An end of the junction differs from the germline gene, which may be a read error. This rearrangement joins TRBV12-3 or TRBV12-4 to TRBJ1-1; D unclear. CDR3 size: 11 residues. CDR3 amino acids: CASSMNTEAFF. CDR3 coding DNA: TGCGCCAGCAGTATGAACACTGAAGCTTTCTTT.

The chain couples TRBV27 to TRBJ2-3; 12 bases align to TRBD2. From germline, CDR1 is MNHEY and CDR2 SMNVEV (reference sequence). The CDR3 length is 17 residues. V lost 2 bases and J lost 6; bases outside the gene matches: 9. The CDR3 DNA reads TGTGCCAGCAGTTTACGCGGGACTAGCGGGCGGCTGGATACGCAGTATTTT. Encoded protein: CASSLRGTSGRLDTQYF.

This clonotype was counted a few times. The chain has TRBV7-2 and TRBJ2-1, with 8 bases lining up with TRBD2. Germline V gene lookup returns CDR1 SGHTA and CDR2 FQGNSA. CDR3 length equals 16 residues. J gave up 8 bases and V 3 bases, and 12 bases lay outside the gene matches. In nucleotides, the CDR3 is TGTGCCAGCAGCTTGAGTCGGCGGGGGGCCACCGATGAGCAGTTCTTC. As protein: CASSLSRRGATDEQFF.

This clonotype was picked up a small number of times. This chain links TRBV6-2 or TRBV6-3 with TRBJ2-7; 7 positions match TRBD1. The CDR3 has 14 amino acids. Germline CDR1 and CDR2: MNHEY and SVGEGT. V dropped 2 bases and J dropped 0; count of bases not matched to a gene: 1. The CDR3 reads CASSYRDSSYEQYV. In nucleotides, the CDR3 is TGTGCCAGCAGTTACCGGGACAGCTCCTACGAGCAGTACGTC.

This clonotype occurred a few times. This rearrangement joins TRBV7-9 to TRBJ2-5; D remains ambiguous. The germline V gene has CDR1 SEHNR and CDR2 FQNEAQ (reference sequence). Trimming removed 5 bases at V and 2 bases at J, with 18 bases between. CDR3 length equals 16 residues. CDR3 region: CASSPTLGLGQETQYF. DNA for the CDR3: TGTGCCAGCAGCCCTACCCTGGGGTTGGGGCAAGAGACCCAGTACTTC.

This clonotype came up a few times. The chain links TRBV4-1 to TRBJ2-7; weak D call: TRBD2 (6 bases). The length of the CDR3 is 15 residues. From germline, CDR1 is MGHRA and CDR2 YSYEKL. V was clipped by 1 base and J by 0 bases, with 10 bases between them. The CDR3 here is CASSQVRGASYEQYF. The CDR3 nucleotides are TGCGCCAGCAGCCAAGTGCGCGGGGCCTCCTACGAGCAGTACTTC.

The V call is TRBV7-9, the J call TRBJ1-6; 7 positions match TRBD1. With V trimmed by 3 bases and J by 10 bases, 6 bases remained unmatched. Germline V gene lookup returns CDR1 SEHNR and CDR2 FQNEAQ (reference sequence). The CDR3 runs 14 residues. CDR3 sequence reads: CASSLTGLGSPLHF. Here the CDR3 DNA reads TGTGCCAGCAGCTTGACAGGGCTGGGGTCACCCCTCCACTTT.

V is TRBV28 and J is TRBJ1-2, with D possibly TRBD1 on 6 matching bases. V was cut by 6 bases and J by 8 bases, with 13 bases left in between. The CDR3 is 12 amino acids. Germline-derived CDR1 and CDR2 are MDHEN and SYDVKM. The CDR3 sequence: CASSPGAQGYTF. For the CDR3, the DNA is TGTGCCAGCAGCCCGGGGGCGCAGGGCTACACCTTC.

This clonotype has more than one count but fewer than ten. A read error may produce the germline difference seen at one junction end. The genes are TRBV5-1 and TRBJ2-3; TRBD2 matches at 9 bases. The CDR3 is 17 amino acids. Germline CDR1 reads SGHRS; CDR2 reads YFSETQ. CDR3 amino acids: CASSLDLSGAGTSTDSF. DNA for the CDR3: TGCGCCAGCAGCTTGGATCTTTCTGGCGCGGGGACTAGCACAGATAGTTTT.

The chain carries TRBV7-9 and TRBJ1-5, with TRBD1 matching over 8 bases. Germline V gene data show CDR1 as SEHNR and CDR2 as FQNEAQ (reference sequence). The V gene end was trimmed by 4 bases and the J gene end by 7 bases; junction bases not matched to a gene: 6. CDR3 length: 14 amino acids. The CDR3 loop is CASSSTGVRQPQHF. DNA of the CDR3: TGTGCCAGCAGCTCGACAGGGGTTCGGCAGCCCCAGCATTTT. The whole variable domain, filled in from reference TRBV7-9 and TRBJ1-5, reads DTGVSQNPRHKITKRGQNVTFRCDPISEHNRLYWYRQTLGQGPEFLTYFQNEAQLEKSRLLSDRFSAERPKGSFSTLEIQRTEQGDSAMYLCASSSTGVRQPQHFGDGTRLSIL.

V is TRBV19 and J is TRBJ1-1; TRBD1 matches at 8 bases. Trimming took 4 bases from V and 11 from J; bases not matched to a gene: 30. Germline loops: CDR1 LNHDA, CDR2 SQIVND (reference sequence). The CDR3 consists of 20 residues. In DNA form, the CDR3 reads TGTGCCAGTAGTACCCCTTCCCAGCGGTACGGCAGGGGGCTAAATGGGGCCGCTTTCTTT. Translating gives CASSTPSQRYGRGLNGAAFF. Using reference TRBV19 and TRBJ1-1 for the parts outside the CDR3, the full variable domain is DGGITQSPKYLFRKEGQNVTLSCEQNLNHDAMYWYRQDPGQGLRLIYYSQIVNDFQKGDIAEGYSVSREKKESFPLTVTSAQKNPTAFYLCASSTPSQRYGRGLNGAAFFGQGTRLTVV.

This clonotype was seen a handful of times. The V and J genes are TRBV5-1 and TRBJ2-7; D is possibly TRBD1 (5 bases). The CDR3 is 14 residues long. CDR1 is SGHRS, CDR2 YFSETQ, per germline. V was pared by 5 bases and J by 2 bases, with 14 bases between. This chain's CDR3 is CASRGEGATYEQYF. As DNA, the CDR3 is TGCGCCAGCAGAGGGGAAGGGGCCACCTACGAGCAGTACTTC.

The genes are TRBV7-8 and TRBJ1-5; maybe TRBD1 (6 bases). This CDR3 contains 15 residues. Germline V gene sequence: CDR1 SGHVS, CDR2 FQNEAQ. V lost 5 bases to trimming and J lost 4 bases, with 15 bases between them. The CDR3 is CASSISGTLNQPQHF. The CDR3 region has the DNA TGTGCCAGCAGCATATCCGGGACACTGAATCAGCCCCAGCATTTT.

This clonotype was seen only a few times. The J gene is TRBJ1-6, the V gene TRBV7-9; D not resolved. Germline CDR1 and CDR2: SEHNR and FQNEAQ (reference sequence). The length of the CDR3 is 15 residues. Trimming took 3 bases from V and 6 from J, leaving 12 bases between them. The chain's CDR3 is CASSFPGGVNSPLHF. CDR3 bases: TGTGCCAGCAGCTTCCCCGGCGGGGTTAATTCACCCCTCCACTTT.

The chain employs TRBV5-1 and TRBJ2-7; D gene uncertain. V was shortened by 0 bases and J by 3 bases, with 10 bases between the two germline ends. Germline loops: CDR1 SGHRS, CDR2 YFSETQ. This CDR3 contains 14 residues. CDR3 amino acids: CASSLESVIYEQYF. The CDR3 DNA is TGCGCCAGCAGCTTGGAGTCCGTTATCTACGAGCAGTACTTC. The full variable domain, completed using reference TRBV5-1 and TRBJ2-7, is KAGVTQTPRYLIKTRGQQVTLSCSPISGHRSVSWYQQTPGQGLQFLFEYFSETQRNKGNFPGRFSGRQFSNSRSEMNVSTLELGDSALYLCASSLESVIYEQYFGPGTRLTVT.

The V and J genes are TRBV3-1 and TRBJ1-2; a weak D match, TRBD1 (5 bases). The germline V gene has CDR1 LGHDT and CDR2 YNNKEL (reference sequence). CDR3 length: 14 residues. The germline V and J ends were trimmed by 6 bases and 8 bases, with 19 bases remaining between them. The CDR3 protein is CASRHQGMLGGYTF. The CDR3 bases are TGTGCCAGCAGACATCAGGGAATGTTAGGAGGCTACACCTTC.

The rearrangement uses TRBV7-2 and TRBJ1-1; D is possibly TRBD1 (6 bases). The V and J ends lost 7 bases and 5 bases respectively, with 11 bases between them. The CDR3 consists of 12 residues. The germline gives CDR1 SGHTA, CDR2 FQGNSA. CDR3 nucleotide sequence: TGTGCCAGCACCGAACAGGGTACTGAAGCTTTCTTT. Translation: CASTEQGTEAFF.

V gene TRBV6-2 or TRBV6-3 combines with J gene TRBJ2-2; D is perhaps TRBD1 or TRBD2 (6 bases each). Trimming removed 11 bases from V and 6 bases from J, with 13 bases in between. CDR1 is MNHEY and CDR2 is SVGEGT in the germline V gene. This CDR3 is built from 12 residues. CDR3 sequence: CASWGAPGELFF. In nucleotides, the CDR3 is TGTGCCTCCTGGGGGGCCCCCGGGGAGCTGTTTTTT.

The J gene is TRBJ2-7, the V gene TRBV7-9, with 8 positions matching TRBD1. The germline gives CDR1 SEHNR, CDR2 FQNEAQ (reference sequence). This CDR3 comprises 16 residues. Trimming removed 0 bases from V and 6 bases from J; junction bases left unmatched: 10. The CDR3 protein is CASSLARTGPEVEQYF. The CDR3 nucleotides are TGTGCCAGCAGCTTAGCCCGGACAGGGCCCGAGGTCGAGCAGTACTTC.

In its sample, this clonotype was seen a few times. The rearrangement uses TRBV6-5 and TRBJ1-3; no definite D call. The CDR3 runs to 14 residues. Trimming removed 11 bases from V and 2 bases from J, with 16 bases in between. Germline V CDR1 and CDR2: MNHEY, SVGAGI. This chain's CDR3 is CAVSSHQPGNTIYF. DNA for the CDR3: TGTGCCGTATCATCACACCAACCTGGAAACACCATATATTTT.

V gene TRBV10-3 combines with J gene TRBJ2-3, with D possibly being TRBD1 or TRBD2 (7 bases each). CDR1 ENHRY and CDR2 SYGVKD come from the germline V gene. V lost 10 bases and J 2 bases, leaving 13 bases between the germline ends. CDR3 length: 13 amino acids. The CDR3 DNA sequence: TGTGCCACGCGGGGGACAGTCACAGATACGCAGTATTTT. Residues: CATRGTVTDTQYF.

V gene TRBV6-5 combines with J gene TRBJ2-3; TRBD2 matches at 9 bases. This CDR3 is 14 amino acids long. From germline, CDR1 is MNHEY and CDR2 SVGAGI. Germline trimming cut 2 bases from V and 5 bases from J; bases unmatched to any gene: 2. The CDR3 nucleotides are TGTGCCAGCAGTTACCGAGCGGGAGGAGATACGCAGTATTTT. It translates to CASSYRAGGDTQYF.

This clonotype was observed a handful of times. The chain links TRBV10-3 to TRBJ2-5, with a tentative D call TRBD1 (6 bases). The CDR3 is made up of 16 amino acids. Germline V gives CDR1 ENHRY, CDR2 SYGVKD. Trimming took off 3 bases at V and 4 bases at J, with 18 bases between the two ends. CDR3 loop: CAISEPGRGLRETQYF. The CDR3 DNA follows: TGTGCCATCAGTGAACCCGGCAGGGGTTTAAGAGAGACCCAGTACTTC.